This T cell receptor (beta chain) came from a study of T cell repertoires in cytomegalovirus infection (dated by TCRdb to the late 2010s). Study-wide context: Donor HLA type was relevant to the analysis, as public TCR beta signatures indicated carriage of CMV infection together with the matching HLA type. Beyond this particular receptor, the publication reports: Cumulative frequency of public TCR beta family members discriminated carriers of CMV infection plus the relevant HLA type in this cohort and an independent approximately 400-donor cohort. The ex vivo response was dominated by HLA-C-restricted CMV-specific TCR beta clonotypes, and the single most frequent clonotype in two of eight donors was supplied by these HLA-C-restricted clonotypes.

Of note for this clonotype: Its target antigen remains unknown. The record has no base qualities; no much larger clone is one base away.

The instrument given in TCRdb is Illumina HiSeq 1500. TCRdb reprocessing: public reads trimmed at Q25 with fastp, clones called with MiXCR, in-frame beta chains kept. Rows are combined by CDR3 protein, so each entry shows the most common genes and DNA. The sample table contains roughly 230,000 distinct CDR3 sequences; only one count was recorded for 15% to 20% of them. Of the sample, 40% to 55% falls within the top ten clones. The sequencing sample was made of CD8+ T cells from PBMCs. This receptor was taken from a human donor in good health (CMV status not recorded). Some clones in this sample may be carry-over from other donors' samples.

Here the CDR3 is given as CSVEPASNNEQFF. Here is the DNA: TGCAGCGTTGAACCGGCTAGCAACAATGAGCAGTTCTTC. The chain joins TRBV29-1 to TRBJ2-1, with a weak D call of TRBD2 (5 bases match). The CDR3, cysteine through phenylalanine, is 13 amino acids long. The sequence is cut down to CDR3 DNA, 39 bases in frame from base 1. Cut back by 2 bases and 5 bases, the V and J ends lie 10 bases apart. The germline V gene encodes CDR1 SQVTM and CDR2 ANQGSEA.